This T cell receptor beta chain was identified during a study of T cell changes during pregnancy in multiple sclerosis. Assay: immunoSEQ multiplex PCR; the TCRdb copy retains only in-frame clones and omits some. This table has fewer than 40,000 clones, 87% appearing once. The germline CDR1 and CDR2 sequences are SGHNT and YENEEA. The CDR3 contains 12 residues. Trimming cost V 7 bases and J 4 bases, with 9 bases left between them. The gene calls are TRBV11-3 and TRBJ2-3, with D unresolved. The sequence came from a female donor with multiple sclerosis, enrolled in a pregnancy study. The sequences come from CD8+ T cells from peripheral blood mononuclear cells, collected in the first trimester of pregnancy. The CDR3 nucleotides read TGTGCCAGCACCTCTTCCCCAGATACGCAGTATTTT. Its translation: CASTSSPDTQYF. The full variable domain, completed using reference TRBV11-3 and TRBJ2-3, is EAGVVQSPRYKIIEKKQPVAFWCNPISGHNTLYWYLQNLGQGPELLIRYENEEAVDDSQLPKDRFSAERLKGVDSTLKIQPAELGDSAVYLCASTSSPDTQYFGPGTRLTVL.